These 5 T cell receptor beta chains originate from one sample sequenced in a study of regulatory T cells in long-lasting Graves disease. HTBI primers from iRepertoire and Arm-PCR of CDR3 regions yielded the TCR beta libraries. MiXCR, run by TCRdb on the multiplex PCR reads, gives a single entry per CDR3 protein. The sample carries a few hundred thousand distinct CDR3 sequences, 20% to 25% recorded once. Indicated time point: persistent/refractory GD, antithyroid drugs over 5 years with positive TRAb. Making the TCR library involved RNA that had been extracted from PBMCs. Sequences were derived from peripheral blood mononuclear cells (PBMCs), sampled when the disease was refractory, from a patient treated with antithyroid drugs. These receptor sequences come from a woman in her thirties or forties with Graves disease.

This clonotype appeared a few times. The chain links TRBV7-9 to TRBJ1-1; unclear D gene. Germline-derived CDR1 and CDR2 are SEHNR and FQNEAQ (reference sequence). The CDR3 runs to 12 residues. V lost 3 bases, J lost 10 bases, and 12 bases lay in between. The CDR3 sequence is CASSFEGIGAFF. The CDR3 DNA reads as TGTGCCAGCAGCTTTGAGGGAATAGGAGCTTTCTTT.

This clonotype has just a few counts. The rearrangement links TRBV19 to TRBJ2-2, with 8 nucleotides matching TRBD1. The CDR3 is 15 residues long. J was trimmed by 7 bases and V by 3 bases; bases with no gene match: 7. Germline V gene data show CDR1 as LNHDA and CDR2 as SQIVND (reference sequence). CDR3 DNA sequence: TGTGCCAGTAGTATCTATTCGACAGGGGACGGGGAGCTGTTTTTT. Protein sequence: CASSIYSTGDGELFF.

This clonotype came up a few times. This chain links TRBV6-5 with TRBJ1-3; D not certain. This CDR3 spans 16 amino acids. Germline V gene data show CDR1 as MNHEY and CDR2 as SVGAGI. Trimming took 4 bases from V and 0 from J, leaving 13 bases between them. The CDR3 reads CASSSPGSNSGNTIYF. The CDR3 DNA sequence: TGTGCCAGCAGTTCCCCCGGGAGCAACTCTGGAAACACCATATATTTT.

The CDR3: CASSQNVGGMAGANVLTF. CDR3 coding DNA: TGTGCCAGCAGCCAAAACGTCGGGGGAATGGCTGGGGCCAACGTCCTGACTTTC. The chain recombines TRBV3-1 with TRBJ2-6, with D tentatively TRBD2 (6 bases). The V gene lost 2 bases and the J gene lost 2 bases, with 16 bases spanning the gap. Germline lookup yields CDR1 LGHDT and CDR2 YNNKEL (reference sequence). The CDR3 runs to 18 residues.

The rearrangement uses TRBV11-2 and TRBJ2-1, with D possibly TRBD2 on 5 matching bases. Deletions cut 2 bases from V and 0 bases from J, with 11 bases between. CDR3 length: 16 residues. CDR1 is SGHAT, CDR2 FQNNGV, per germline. The CDR3 loop reads CASSLYGESSYNEQFF. The CDR3 DNA sequence: TGTGCCAGCAGCTTATACGGGGAAAGCTCCTACAATGAGCAGTTCTTC.